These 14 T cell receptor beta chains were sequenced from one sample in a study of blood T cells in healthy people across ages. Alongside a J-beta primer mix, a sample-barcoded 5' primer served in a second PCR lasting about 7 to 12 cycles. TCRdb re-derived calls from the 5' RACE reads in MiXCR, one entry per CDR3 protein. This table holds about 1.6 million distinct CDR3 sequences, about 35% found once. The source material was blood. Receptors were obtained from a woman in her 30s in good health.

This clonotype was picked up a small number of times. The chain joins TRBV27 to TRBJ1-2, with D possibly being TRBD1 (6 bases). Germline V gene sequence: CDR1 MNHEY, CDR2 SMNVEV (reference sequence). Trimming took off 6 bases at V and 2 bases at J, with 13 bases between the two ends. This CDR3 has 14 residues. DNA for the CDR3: TGTGCCAGCAGCCAGGGGCGTTTAAACTATGGCTACACCTTC. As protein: CASSQGRLNYGYTF.

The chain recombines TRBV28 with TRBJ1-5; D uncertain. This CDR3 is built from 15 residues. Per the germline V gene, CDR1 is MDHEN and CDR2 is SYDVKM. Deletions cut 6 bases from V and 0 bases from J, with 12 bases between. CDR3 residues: CASSPGFYSNQPQHF. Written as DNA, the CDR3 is TGTGCCAGCAGCCCCGGGTTCTATAGCAATCAGCCCCAGCATTTT.

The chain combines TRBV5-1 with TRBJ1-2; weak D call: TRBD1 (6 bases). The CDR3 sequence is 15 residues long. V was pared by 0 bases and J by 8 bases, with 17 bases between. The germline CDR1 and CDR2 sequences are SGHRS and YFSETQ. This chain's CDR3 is CASSLGDRDTPGYTF. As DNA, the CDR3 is TGCGCCAGCAGCTTGGGAGACCGGGACACTCCCGGCTACACCTTC.

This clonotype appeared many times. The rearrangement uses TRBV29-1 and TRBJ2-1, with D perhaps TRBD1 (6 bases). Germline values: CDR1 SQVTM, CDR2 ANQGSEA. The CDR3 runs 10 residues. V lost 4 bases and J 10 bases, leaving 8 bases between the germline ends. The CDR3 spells CSVGDREQFF. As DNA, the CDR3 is TGCAGCGTTGGAGACAGGGAGCAGTTCTTC.

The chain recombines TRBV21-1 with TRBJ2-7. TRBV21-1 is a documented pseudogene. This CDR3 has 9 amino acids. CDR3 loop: CASSKEVYF. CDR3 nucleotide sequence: TGTGCCAGCAGCAAAGAGGTGTACTTC.

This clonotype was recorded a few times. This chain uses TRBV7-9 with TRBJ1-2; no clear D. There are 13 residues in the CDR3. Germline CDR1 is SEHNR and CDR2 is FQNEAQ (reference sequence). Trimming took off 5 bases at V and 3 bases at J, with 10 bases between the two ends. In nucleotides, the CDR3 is TGTGCCAGCAGCCCCCATTATCACTATGGCTACACCTTC. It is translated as CASSPHYHYGYTF.

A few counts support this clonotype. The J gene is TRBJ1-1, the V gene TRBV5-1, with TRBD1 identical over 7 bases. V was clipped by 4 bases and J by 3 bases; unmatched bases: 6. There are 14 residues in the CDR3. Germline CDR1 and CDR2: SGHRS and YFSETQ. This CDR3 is CASSHRGGDTEAFF. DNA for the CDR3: TGCGCCAGCAGCCACAGGGGAGGGGACACTGAAGCTTTCTTT.

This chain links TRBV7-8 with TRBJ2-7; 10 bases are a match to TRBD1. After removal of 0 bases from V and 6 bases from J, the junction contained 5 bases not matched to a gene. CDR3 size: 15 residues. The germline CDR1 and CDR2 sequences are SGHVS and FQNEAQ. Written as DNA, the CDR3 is TGTGCCAGCAGCTTAGCGGGGGGACAGGGGCGCGAGCAGTACTTC. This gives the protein CASSLAGGQGREQYF.

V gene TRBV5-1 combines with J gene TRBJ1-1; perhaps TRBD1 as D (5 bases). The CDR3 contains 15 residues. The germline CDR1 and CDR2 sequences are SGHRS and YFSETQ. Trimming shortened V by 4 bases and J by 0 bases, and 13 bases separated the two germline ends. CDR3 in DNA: TGCGCCAGCAGCGTACCGGGACGCATGAACACTGAAGCTTTCTTT. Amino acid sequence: CASSVPGRMNTEAFF. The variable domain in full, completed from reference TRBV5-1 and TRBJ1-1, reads KAGVTQTPRYLIKTRGQQVTLSCSPISGHRSVSWYQQTPGQGLQFLFEYFSETQRNKGNFPGRFSGRQFSNSRSEMNVSTLELGDSALYLCASSVPGRMNTEAFFGQGTRLTVV.

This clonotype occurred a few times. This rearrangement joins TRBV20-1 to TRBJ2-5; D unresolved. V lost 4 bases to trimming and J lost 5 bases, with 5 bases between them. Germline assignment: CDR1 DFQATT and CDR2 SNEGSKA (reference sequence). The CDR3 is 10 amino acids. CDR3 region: CSAIEETQYF. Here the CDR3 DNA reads TGCAGTGCTATAGAGGAGACCCAGTACTTC.

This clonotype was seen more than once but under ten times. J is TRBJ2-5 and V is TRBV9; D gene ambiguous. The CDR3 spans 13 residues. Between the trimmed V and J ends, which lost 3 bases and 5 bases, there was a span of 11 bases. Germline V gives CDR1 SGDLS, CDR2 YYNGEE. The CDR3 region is CASSASPSETQYF. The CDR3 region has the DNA TGTGCCAGCAGCGCGAGTCCCTCTGAGACCCAGTACTTC.

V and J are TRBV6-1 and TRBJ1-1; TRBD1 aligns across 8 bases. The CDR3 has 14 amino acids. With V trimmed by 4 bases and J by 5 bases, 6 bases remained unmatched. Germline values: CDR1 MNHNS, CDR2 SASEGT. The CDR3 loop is CASSARGLATEAFF. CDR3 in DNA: TGTGCCAGCAGTGCCAGGGGGCTCGCGACTGAAGCTTTCTTT.

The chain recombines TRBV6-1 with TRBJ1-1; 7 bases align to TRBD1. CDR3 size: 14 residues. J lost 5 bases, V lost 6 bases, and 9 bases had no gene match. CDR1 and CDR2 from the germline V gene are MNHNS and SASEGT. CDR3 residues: CASRTKQGRTEAFF. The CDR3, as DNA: TGTGCCAGCAGAACCAAACAGGGGAGGACTGAAGCTTTCTTT.

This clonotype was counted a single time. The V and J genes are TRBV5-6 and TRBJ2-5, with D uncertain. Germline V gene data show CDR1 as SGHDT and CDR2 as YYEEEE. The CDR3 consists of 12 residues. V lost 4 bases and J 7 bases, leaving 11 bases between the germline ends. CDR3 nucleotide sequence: TGTGCCAGCAGCAGGACCGTAGGGACCCAGTACTTC. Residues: CASSRTVGTQYF. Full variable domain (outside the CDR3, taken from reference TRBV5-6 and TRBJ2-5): DAGVTQSPTHLIKTRGQQVTLRCSPKSGHDTVSWYQQALGQGPQFIFQYYEEEERQRGNFPDRFSGHQFPNYSSELNVNALLLGDSALYLCASSRTVGTQYFGPGTRLLVL.